This TCR beta chain was identified during a study of low-dose radiotherapy and immunotherapy resistance in tumors (dated by TCRdb to between 2020 and 2023). As for the study more broadly: In Cohort 1, 0.5 Gy per fraction was delivered every 2 weeks, and a total PTV dose of 6.5 Gy was prescribed. Patients in Cohort 2 were given 1 Gy per fraction every two weeks, for a total of 13 Gy across 26 weeks. Patients were given nivolumab as a 240 mg flat dose every two weeks and ipilimumab at 1 mg/kg every six weeks, with both drugs delivered intravenously. Every two weeks, patients got intravenous cyclophosphamide at 200 mg/m2, given one day ahead of each radiation and immunotherapy administration. Starting on cycle 1 day 1, patients took 300 mg of aspirin by mouth once daily for four cycles. No randomization into treatment groups was done for the people taking part in the trial. Eight patients were included in the translational analysis: three from the first dose cohort and the first five from the second dose cohort.

Explained via the paper, the time point label denotes: before trial treatment. The donors came from RACIN, which was a single-arm phase I dose-escalation trial that paired nivolumab and ipilimumab with aspirin, low-dose cyclophosphamide and low-dose radiotherapy. Patients were eligible if they had advanced solid tumors that were TIL-negative. TCRdb records Illumina HiSeq 2500 as the sequencer. First-strand cDNA was synthesized using Superscript III and a set of TRAV- and TRBV-specific primers, so that both TCRalpha and TCRbeta chains were covered. TCRs were amplified with Phusion for 20 to 25 PCR cycles, with a constant-region primer paired with the adapter attached to the V primers. The isolated mRNA was amplified using the MessageAmp II aRNA Amplification Kit, with in vitro transcription performed for around 16 hours at 37 degrees C. The Dynabeads mRNA DIRECT Purification Kit was used to isolate mRNA for TCR sequencing. Indexed Illumina adapters were added in a second Phusion PCR of approximately 27 cycles, after which AMPure XP beads were used to purify the products. The authors processed their data as follows. Using custom Perl scripts, TCR sequences that encoded the same protein were pooled, out-of-frame sequences were dropped, and the abundance of each clonotype was calculated. The analysis excluded TCR sequences that were supported by just one read. Among the metrics used to describe the repertoires were Shannon entropy, Gini index, clonality, richness, and the frequency of TCRs shared between repertoires. Through fastp at Q25 and MiXCR, TCRdb rebuilt clones from the public reads, retaining in-frame beta chains. Rows are combined by CDR3 protein, so each entry shows the most common genes and DNA. These V and J calls rely on TCRdb rather than the paper's analysis. In all, the sample holds 35,000 to 45,000 distinct CDR3 sequences, and roughly 28% of those were seen once. Of the sample, 3.5% to 4% is held by the ten largest clones.

CDR1 and CDR2, looked up from the germline V gene, are SQVTM and ANQGSEA. The V end loses 4 bases and the J end loses 7 bases, and a stretch of 14 bases separates them. CDR3 length: 13 amino acids, cysteine to phenylalanine. Only the CDR3 region is kept as DNA, spanning 39 bases read in frame from base 1. A word on this clonotype: The antigen this receptor binds is unknown. Base qualities are not recorded, but no much larger clone differs from it by a single base.

This chain joins TRBV29-1 to TRBJ1-5; there is no confident call for the D gene. Here the sequenced sample was PBMCs, taken before treatment. The sequence derives from a male donor with gallbladder cancer. The nucleotides read TGCAGCGTTGTTGTTCAGGAGGCCCAGCCCCAGCATTTT. Translated, this gives CSVVVQEAQPQHF.